This T cell receptor (beta chain) was profiled in a study of T cells in Graves' hyperthyroidism and ophthalmopathy (dated by TCRdb to 2018 to 2020). For context, the study as a whole: Peripheral blood was sampled at the time of initial diagnosis, prior to any treatment. To identify distinguishing TCR V-J signatures, a discovery cohort of some 100 patients was used, comprising 40 to 45 with Graves' ophthalmopathy and 55 to 65 with stable Graves' hyperthyroidism. An independent validation cohort of some 18 hyperthyroidism patients and some 15 patients who later progressed to ophthalmopathy tested prospective prediction of ophthalmopathy. The roughly 91 discovery patients were randomly divided into training and test sets at a 7:3 ratio. The study also compared thyroid tissue and blood T-cell repertoires from a handful of Graves' hyperthyroidism patients. Following sampling, methimazole starting at 30 mg daily was given to hyperthyroidism patients, and high-dose intravenous methylprednisolone was given to ophthalmopathy patients. According to the paper, TCR Vbeta CDR3 sequencing was carried out on some 130 peripheral blood samples, which came from approximately 41 ophthalmopathy, approximately 72 hyperthyroidism and approximately 17 progressor patients. What the research found in general, with its limitations: No statistical method was used to fix the sample size in advance, and group allocation was not hidden from the investigators. In validation, the model predicted progression to ophthalmopathy with around 71% sensitivity and approximately 74% specificity, a median of about six months before onset. Most expanded thyroid clonotypes (frequency above 0.001) were also detected in blood, a finding suggesting that blood repertoires may reflect thyroid immune responses. In cross-validation, a model built on a 13 V-J signature told ophthalmopathy apart from stable hyperthyroidism with just under 90% sensitivity and approximately 81% specificity, and in testing the same model reached 80%/75%.

Trimming takes 1 base off V and 6 bases off J; junction bases not matched to a gene: 5. The cysteine opens and the phenylalanine closes a CDR3 of 15 amino acids. The kept DNA is CDR3 alone, 45 bases in frame from the first base. Looking up the germline V gene yields CDR1 MNHNS and CDR2 SASEGT. TCR beta CDR3 regions were amplified from RNA transcripts. A first-round RT-PCR of the TCR CDR3 used the HTBI primer set with the Qiagen OneStep RT-PCR kit. Libraries were constructed in a second round of multiplex PCR, after which size selection and purification were performed. Paired-end sequencing of the libraries was performed with 100 bp reads on an Illumina HiSeq2000. From the authors' description of their analysis: Raw data were processed with SOAPnuke, discarding reads with adapters, uncalled bases, mean Phred below 15, or no exact constant-primer or identifier match. High-quality paired reads were merged with COPE v1.2.5, and unique nucleotide sequences were defined as clonotypes. Clonotypes were aligned to IMGT TRBV, TRBD and TRBJ reference segments using MiTCR v1.1. The analysis included only V-J combinations with a frequency above 0.0001, which together covered approximately 99% of the repertoires. A TCS score was defined as the ratio of F50 (clonal expansion) to E x V (chaos), with BLOSUM62-based TCRdist applied between CDR3 peptides within each V-J. Welch's t-statistics and random forest reduced around 510 V-J features to 10 to 15, which were used in a naive Bayes classifier (R e1071). TCRdb reworked the public reads: Q25 trimming with fastp, MiXCR clone assembly, productive beta chains retained. Identical CDR3 protein sequences are pooled into one entry, listed with their most common genes and DNA. These V and J calls derive from TCRdb rather than the authors' analysis. Counted in this sample were under 450,000 distinct CDR3 sequences; roughly 14% of them appeared once. In total, the top ten clones hold roughly 20% of the sample.

Hyperthyroidism patients were aged 18 to 65 years and newly diagnosed, with disease duration of less than 2 months. Patients with uncontrolled infections, other autoimmune diseases, pregnancy or lactation were excluded. Diagnoses were established on the basis of clinical symptoms, serum thyroxine and TRAb, thyroid ultrasound, and orbital computed tomography. For progressor patients, blood was drawn at the first diagnosis of hyperthyroidism, before any ophthalmopathy symptoms had appeared. PBMCs were isolated from approximately 10 ml of fresh peripheral blood by Ficoll-Paque density gradient centrifugation. Patients classed as progressors first received a Graves' hyperthyroidism diagnosis and then went on to develop ophthalmopathy during follow-up. Total RNA was extracted using Trizol reagent, and RNA quality was assessed on an Agilent 2100 Bioanalyzer. This clonotype has a count of ten or more. It has no known antigen specificity. No qualities accompany the bases; no much larger clone lies one base away.

The sequence derives from a man younger than 40 with Graves' hyperthyroidism that later progressed to Graves' ophthalmopathy. In this chain, TRBV6-1 is recombined with TRBJ2-3, with 9 central nucleotides matching TRBD1. Sequencing was performed on blood. The CDR3 sequence is CASSEDRGRMDTQYF. The sequenced DNA is TGTGCCAGCAGTGAAGACAGGGGGCGCATGGATACGCAGTATTTT.